This entry describes one T cell receptor (beta chain). Its antigen is as yet unknown. Researchers ran immunoSEQ v3.0 at survey level. Per sample, sequencing targeted roughly 35,000-50,000 T-cell genomes. Generated by immunoSEQ multiplex PCR, the TCRdb table keeps only in-frame clones and is missing some. The sample has 25,000 to 30,000 clones, 65% to 85% seen once. This record comes from a study of long-term antiretroviral therapy in people with HIV. Overall study results and limits: Pre-ART-expanded clones dominated the repertoire at all time points. Post-ART, diversity grew, though it stayed under transplant donor control levels.

From germline, CDR1 is KGHSH and CDR2 LQKENI. This CDR3 has 15 amino acids. V shed 2 bases and J 3 bases; nucleotides not matched to a gene: 5. Every one of the donors gave at least one pre-ART PBMC sample and at least two post-ART PBMC samples. Specimen: unsorted PBMCs, collected 2.7 to 2.8 years after starting antiretroviral therapy. The clonotype comes from a man aged 25 to 40 with HIV. J is TRBJ2-7 and V is TRBV18; 9 bases agree with TRBD1. The CDR3 coding sequence is TGTGCCAGCTCACCAGTCCCGGACAGGGGCTACGAGCAGTACTTC. Encoded protein: CASSPVPDRGYEQYF.